This T cell receptor beta chain was captured by sequencing in a study of T-cell memory formation after mild COVID-19. As to this clonotype: Its antigen is undetermined.

This CDR3 is 12 amino acids long. CDR1 is MNHNS, CDR2 SASEGT, per germline. V dropped 8 bases and J dropped 3 bases, with 10 bases sitting between them. Sample barcodes and UMIs were carried by the TCR alpha and TCR beta cDNA libraries that 5'RACE generated with constant-segment primers. Via MiXCR, TCRdb re-called the 5' RACE reads, giving one row per CDR3 protein. This table holds a few hundred thousand distinct CDR3 sequences, about 17% found once. Whole-study results and caveats: Confirmation was lacking for SARS-CoV-2 specificity of second-wave clones that peaked on day 37. CM and EM subsets held most contracting CD4+ clones; EMRA held CD8+ ones. Pre-infection memory showed some responding clones, and this suggested that cross-reactive memory joined.

This TCR derives from a man aged 18 to 30 who had mild COVID-19 (a few samples of this study predate the infection). Cell type and time point are not known. Material for sequencing was PBMCs or a T cell subset sorted from them (not recorded which). The chain is built from TRBV6-1 and TRBJ1-1; D ambiguous. CDR3 DNA sequence: TGTGCCAGCCAATTCGCGGACACTGAAGCTTTCTTT. Its translation is CASQFADTEAFF.